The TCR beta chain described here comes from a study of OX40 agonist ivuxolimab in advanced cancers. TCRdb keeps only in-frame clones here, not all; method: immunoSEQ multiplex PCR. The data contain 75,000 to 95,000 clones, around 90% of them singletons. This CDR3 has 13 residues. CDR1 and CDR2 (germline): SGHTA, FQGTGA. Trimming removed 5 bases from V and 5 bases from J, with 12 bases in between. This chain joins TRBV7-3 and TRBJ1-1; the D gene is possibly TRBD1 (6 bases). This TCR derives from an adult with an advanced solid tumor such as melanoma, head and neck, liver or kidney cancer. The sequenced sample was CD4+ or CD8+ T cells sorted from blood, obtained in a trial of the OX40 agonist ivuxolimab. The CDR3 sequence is CASSQKGGTEAFF. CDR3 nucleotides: TGTGCCAGCAGCCAGAAAGGGGGAACTGAAGCTTTCTTT.